The 13 T cell receptor beta chains below were found in one sample sequenced in a study of cytomegalovirus exposure and HLA in healthy donors. This PCR relied on a set of 60 Vbeta primers and 13 Jbeta primers. Profiled with immunoSEQ multiplex PCR; TCRdb holds only in-frame clones, not every one. This table has 150,000 to 200,000 clones, roughly 75% appearing once. Sequenced material: PBMCs. These receptors were collected from a man aged 35 to 55 in good health and CMV-seronegative.

This chain uses TRBV9 with TRBJ1-5, with 8 bases fitting TRBD1. V shed 3 bases, J shed 4 bases, and the junction held 6 bases outside the gene matches. The CDR3 is 15 amino acids. Germline V gene lookup returns CDR1 SGDLS and CDR2 YYNGEE. The CDR3 region has the DNA TGTGCCAGCAGCGAGACCGGGACAGGTAATCAGCCCCAGCATTTT. This sequence encodes CASSETGTGNQPQHF.

This chain uses TRBV19 with TRBJ2-1, with 10 bases aligning to TRBD1. This CDR3 has 16 residues. Trimming at V came to 1 base and at J to 7 bases, leaving 7 bases not matched to a gene. The germline gives CDR1 LNHDA, CDR2 SQIVND (reference sequence). The CDR3 spells CASSIGSGQGLNEQFF. The CDR3 DNA is TGTGCCAGTAGTATAGGGTCGGGACAGGGGCTAAATGAGCAGTTCTTC.

This clone was picked up a small number of times. The V call is TRBV2, the J call TRBJ2-2, with D tentatively TRBD2 (6 bases). Deletions cut 9 bases from V and 6 bases from J, with 11 bases between. Germline V gene data show CDR1 as SNHLY and CDR2 as FYNNEI. The CDR3 extends over 12 amino acids. CDR3 sequence (DNA): TGTGCCAGTGGTGGAGGGGCCGGGGAGCTGTTTTTT. This translates into CASGGGAGELFF.

This clone was seen only a few times. The genes are TRBV5-6 and TRBJ2-1; possible D gene TRBD2, 6 bases. The CDR3 length is 12 residues. Per the germline V gene, CDR1 is SGHDT and CDR2 is YYEEEE. V was shortened by 4 bases and J by 7 bases, with 9 bases between the two germline ends. The CDR3 DNA follows: TGTGCCAGCAGCGCTGGGGGGAATGAGCAGTTCTTC. Amino acid sequence: CASSAGGNEQFF.

This chain links TRBV7-9 with TRBJ1-4; D not certain. The length of the CDR3 is 13 residues. Germline V gene data show CDR1 as SEHNR and CDR2 as FQNEAQ (reference sequence). The germline V and J ends were trimmed by 5 bases and 8 bases, with 12 bases remaining between them. The chain's CDR3 is CASSKGREEKLFF. DNA for the CDR3: TGTGCCAGCAGCAAGGGTCGGGAGGAAAAACTGTTTTTT.

The V and J genes are TRBV5-1 and TRBJ1-6; TRBD1 might be the D (5 bases). Trimming removed 4 bases from V and 10 bases from J, with 15 bases in between. Germline loops: CDR1 SGHRS, CDR2 YFSETQ. This CDR3 is built from 14 residues. The CDR3 bases are TGCGCCAGCAGCCGGGGAGGGGTTAGGTCACCCCTCCACTTT. Its protein product is CASSRGGVRSPLHF.

This clone was counted only a few times. CDR3 region: CASSPSGQETQYF. CDR3 in DNA: TGTGCCAGCAGCCCTAGCGGGCAAGAGACCCAGTACTTC. The rearrangement uses TRBV7-2 and TRBJ2-5, with TRBD2 identical over 8 bases. Germline trimming cut 5 bases from V and 2 bases from J; bases unmatched to any gene: 1. In germline, CDR1 is SGHTA, CDR2 FQGNSA. CDR3 size: 13 residues.

The chain joins TRBV5-1 to TRBJ2-7; 7 nucleotides match TRBD2. V shed 5 bases, J shed 0 bases, and the junction held 11 bases outside the gene matches. The CDR3 has 16 residues. Germline CDR1 and CDR2: SGHRS and YFSETQ. The CDR3 sequence: CASRLERGLSSYEQYF. CDR3 DNA: TGCGCCAGCAGGTTAGAGCGGGGTCTTAGCTCCTACGAGCAGTACTTC.

The chain uses TRBV5-1 and TRBJ2-1; 10 positions agree with TRBD2. The trim removed 0 bases at V and 8 bases at J, leaving 5 bases unmatched. The CDR3 consists of 15 residues. The germline gives CDR1 SGHRS, CDR2 YFSETQ. The CDR3 region has the DNA TGCGCCAGCAGCTTGGGCCGGACTAGCGGACATGAGCAGTTCTTC. This gives the protein CASSLGRTSGHEQFF.

The chain couples TRBV5-6 to TRBJ1-2; 9 bases agree with TRBD1. This CDR3 contains 16 residues. Per germline, CDR1 SGHDT and CDR2 YYEEEE. V lost 4 bases and J lost 0; bases outside the gene matches: 7. The CDR3 region has the DNA TGTGCCAGCAGCACCGGGACAGGGAACGCTAACTATGGCTACACCTTC. It is translated as CASSTGTGNANYGYTF.

The chain joins TRBV11-3 to TRBJ2-5, with D unclear. CDR1 and CDR2 from the germline V gene are SGHNT and YENEEA. The CDR3 length is 11 residues. V was pared by 3 bases and J by 5 bases, with 4 bases between. In nucleotides, the CDR3 is TGTGCCAGCAGCTTGCGGGAGACCCAGTACTTC. This codes for CASSLRETQYF.

The V and J genes are TRBV11-2 and TRBJ1-4, with 9 bases identical to TRBD1. Germline V gives CDR1 SGHAT, CDR2 FQNNGV. The ends lost 2 bases at V and 4 bases at J; junction bases unmatched: 5. The CDR3 spans 16 residues. CDR3 region: CASSLTGGAGNEKLFF. CDR3 coding DNA: TGTGCCAGCAGCTTAACAGGGGGCGCTGGTAATGAAAAACTGTTTTTT.

This chain connects TRBV15 to TRBJ2-5, with D possibly matching TRBD1 (5 bases). The last part of the DNA fits TRBJ2-7 better; the J call may be wrong. Looked up from germline, CDR1 is LNHNV and CDR2 is YYDKDF (reference sequence). The CDR3 is made up of 16 amino acids. CDR3 nucleotide sequence: TGTGCCACCAGCAGAGACCGATGGCAGACAGCCTACGAGCAGTACTTC. It encodes CATSRDRWQTAYEQYF.